This T cell receptor beta chain was identified during a study of early T cells in non-severe SARS-CoV-2 infection (dated by TCRdb to the early 2020s). About the study as a whole: Because TCR sequencing was done on bulk RNA from unsorted whole blood, the alpha and beta chains could not be paired.

A case-control design nested within a healthcare worker cohort in London, UK, was used, with weekly nasopharyngeal swab PCR tests and blood sampling performed. Healthcare workers were enrolled in the week of the UK lockdown, from 23 to 31 March 2020, and were followed every week for up to about 16 weeks. Worth noting for this clonotype: Its antigen specificity is not known. Base quality data are lacking; no much larger clone is found one base away.

What the work shows at the level of the full study, not this receptor alone: Matching against VDJdb was skewed toward anti-spike CD8 responses, likely underestimated virus-specific expansions, and missed private and CD4 specificities.

CDR1 and CDR2 were assigned from the germline V gene as SGHDN and FVKESK. V was cut back by 11 bases and J by 7 bases, leaving a gap of 8 bases between them. The CDR3, cysteine through phenylalanine, is 9 amino acids long. Of all the DNA, just the CDR3 is kept, 27 bases in frame from base 1. The method behind the library was 5' RACE. Sequenced on a NextSeq 500. Unique molecular identifiers were attached to individual cDNA molecules in the TCR library protocol so that sequencing error and PCR bias could be corrected. Both TCR alpha and beta chains were sequenced, and tight co-correlation was observed between alpha and beta sequence abundances in each sample. The paper's processing steps were these. Decombinator V4 was used to annotate TCR sequences for V gene, J gene and CDR3. TCRs were defined as expanded if a significant change between any two time points was detected under a Poisson model with p below 0.0001. TCR abundances were normalised to the total number of TCRs sequenced per sample and expressed as counts per million. MAIT TCRs were defined by TRAV1-2 paired with TRAJ12, TRAJ20 or TRAJ33, and iNKT TCRs by TRAV10 paired with TRAJ18. A search of VDJdb, accessed on 1 November 2021, was run for TCRs annotated to CMV, EBV and SARS-CoV-2, with TCRs annotated for multiple antigens excluded. The public reads were reprocessed in TCRdb via fastp at Q25 and MiXCR, keeping in-frame beta chains. Each CDR3 protein appears once, grouped with its most common genes and DNA. The V and J calls here are based on TCRdb, not the publication. This sample comprises some 54,000 distinct CDR3 sequences, 10% of them detected only once. The top ten clones comprise roughly 8% of the sample.

The sample consisted of whole blood. The source is an adult who was a healthcare worker with PCR-confirmed SARS-CoV-2 infection or an uninfected control (not recorded which). The rearrangement joined TRBV14 to TRBJ1-1; no D gene is confidently identified. Here is the DNA: TGTGCCCCCCGGGGTGAAGCTTTCTTT. Its coded protein is CAPRGEAFF.